Below, one T cell receptor (beta chain) is given with its context. This entry comes from a study of cytomegalovirus exposure and HLA in healthy donors. The germline CDR1 and CDR2 sequences are SGHDT and YYEEEE. CDR3 length: 14 amino acids. The V end lost 2 bases, the J end lost 6 bases, and 11 bases lay between the germline ends. Researchers ran the PCR with 60 Vbeta and 13 Jbeta primers. TCRdb keeps only in-frame clones here, not all; method: immunoSEQ multiplex PCR. The sample has over 200,000 clones; 70% to 80% are singletons. This clonotype originated in a male donor in good health and CMV-seronegative. The sequenced sample was PBMCs. The chain uses TRBV5-6 and TRBJ2-2; a possible D gene is TRBD2 (5 bases). CDR3: CASSFIGSPGELFF. CDR3 sequence (DNA): TGTGCCAGCAGCTTTATAGGGAGCCCCGGGGAGCTGTTTTTT.